This T cell receptor (beta chain) comes out of a study of identical twins. General observations from the study: An excess of low generation probability was shown by twin-shared out-of-frame alpha sequences.

In the case of this clonotype: As yet, its antigen is unknown.

In TCRdb, the 5' RACE reads were re-called with MiXCR into one record per CDR3 protein. The sample lists roughly 470,000 distinct CDR3 sequences, roughly an eighth occurring once. The CDR3 has 15 amino acids. CDR1 ENHRY and CDR2 SYGVKD come from the germline V gene. The ends lost 2 bases at V and 4 bases at J; junction bases unmatched: 4. These data are also associated with another study on yellow fever vaccine responses in identical twins.

This sequence joins TRBV10-3 and TRBJ2-3, with 9 bases that match TRBD1. The sample consisted of CD4+ T cells sorted from blood. The clonotype comes from a woman aged 18-35 years in good health. CDR3 nucleotide sequence: TGTGCCATCAGTGAGGGACAGGGGAGTTCAGATACGCAGTATTTT. Translated: CAISEGQGSSDTQYF.